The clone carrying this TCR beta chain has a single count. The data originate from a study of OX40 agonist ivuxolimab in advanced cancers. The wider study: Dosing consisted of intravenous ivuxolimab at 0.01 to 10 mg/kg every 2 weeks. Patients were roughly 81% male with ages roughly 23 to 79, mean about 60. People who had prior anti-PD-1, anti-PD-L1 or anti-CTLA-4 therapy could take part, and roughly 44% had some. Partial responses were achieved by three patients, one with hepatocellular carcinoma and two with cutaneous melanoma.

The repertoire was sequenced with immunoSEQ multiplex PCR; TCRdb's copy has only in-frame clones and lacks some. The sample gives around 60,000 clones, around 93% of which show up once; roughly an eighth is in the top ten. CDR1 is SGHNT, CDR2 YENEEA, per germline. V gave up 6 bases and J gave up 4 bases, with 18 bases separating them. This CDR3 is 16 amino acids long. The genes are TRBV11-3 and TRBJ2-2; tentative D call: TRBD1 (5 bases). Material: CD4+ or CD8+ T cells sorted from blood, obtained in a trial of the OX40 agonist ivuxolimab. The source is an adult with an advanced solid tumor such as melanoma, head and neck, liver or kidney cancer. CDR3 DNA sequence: TGTGCCAGCAGTAAGGCACAGGTTACCGGCACCGGGGAGCTGTTTTTT. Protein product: CASSKAQVTGTGELFF.